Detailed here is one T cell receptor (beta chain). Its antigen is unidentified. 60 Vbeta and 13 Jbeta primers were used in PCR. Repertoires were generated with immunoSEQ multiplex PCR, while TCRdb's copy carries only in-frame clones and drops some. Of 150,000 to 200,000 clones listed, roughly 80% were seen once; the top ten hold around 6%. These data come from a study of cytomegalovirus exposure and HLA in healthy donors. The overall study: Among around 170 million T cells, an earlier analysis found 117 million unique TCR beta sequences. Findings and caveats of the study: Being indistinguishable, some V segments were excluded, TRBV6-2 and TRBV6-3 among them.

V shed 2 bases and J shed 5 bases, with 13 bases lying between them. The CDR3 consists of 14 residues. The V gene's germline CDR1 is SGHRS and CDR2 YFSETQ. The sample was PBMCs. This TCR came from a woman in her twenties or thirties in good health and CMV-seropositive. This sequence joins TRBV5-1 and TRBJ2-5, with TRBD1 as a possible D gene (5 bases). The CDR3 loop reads CASSFSPQGETQYF. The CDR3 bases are TGCGCCAGCAGCTTCTCTCCCCAGGGCGAGACCCAGTACTTC.